The present TCR beta chain was sequenced within a study of cytomegalovirus exposure and HLA in healthy donors. A word on this clone: Its specificity is not known.

Trimming cost V 1 base and J 6 bases, with 19 bases left between them. The length of the CDR3 is 16 residues. Germline V gene lookup returns CDR1 MGHRA and CDR2 YSYEKL. PCR amplification relied on 60 Vbeta primers (plus 13 Jbeta primers). The method was immunoSEQ multiplex PCR; TCRdb's version includes in-frame clones alone and lacks a portion of them. Among more than 60,000 clones listed, roughly 75% were seen once. Study-level findings and limits: Trimming of TCR beta V- and J-genes showed a link, identified in a later analysis, to a missense DCLRE1C variant. Most CMV-associated TCR beta chains were later found to appear HLA-restricted.

Sequenced material: PBMCs. J is TRBJ2-7 and V is TRBV4-1, with D possibly TRBD1 on 8 matching bases. The receptor comes from a woman aged 25-40 years in good health and CMV-seronegative. The CDR3 nucleotides are TGCGCCAGCAGCCAAGGTCTAGGACAGGGAGGGCTCGAGCAGTACTTC. It yields the protein CASSQGLGQGGLEQYF.